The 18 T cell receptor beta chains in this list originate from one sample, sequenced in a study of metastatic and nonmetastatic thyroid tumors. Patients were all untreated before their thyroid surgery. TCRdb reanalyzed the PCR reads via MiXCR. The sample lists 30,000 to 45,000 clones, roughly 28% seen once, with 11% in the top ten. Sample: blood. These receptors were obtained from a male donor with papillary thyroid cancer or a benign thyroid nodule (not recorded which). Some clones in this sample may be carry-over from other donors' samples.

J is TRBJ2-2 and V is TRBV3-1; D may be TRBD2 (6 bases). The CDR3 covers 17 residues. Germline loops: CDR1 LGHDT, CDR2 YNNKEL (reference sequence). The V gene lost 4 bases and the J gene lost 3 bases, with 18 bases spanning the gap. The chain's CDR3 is CASSPGMGRRDTGELFF. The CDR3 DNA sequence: TGTGCCAGCAGCCCGGGGATGGGGCGGAGGGACACCGGGGAGCTGTTTTTT.

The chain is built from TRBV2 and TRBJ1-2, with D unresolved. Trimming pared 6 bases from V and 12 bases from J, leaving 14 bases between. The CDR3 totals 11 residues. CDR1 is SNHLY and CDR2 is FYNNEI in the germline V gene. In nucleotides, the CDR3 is TGTGCCAGCAGCCGACAAGTCGGCGACACCTTC. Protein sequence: CASSRQVGDTF. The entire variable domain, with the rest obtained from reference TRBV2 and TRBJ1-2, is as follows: EPEVTQTPSHQVTQMGQEVILRCVPISNHLYFYWYRQILGQKVEFLVSFYNNEISEKSEIFDDQFSVERPDGSNFTLKIRSTKLEDSAMYFCASSRQVGDTFGSGTRLTVV.

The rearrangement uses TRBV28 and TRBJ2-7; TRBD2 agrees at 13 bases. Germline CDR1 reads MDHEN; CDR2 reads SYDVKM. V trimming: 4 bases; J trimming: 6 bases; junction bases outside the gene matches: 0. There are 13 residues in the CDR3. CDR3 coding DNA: TGTGCCAGCAGTTGGACTAGCGGGAGCGAGCAGTACTTC. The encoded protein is CASSWTSGSEQYF.

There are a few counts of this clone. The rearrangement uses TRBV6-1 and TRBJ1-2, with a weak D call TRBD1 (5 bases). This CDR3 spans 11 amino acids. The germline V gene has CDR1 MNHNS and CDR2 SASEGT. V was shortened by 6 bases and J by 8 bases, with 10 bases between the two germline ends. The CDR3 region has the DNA TGTGCCAGCAGCTGGACAACAGGCTACACCTTC. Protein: CASSWTTGYTF.

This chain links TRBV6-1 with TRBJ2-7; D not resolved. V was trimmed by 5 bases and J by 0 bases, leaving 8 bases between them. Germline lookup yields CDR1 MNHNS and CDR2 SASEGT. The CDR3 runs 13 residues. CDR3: CASSKLPSYEQYF. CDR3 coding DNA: TGTGCCAGCAGTAAATTACCCTCCTACGAGCAGTACTTC.

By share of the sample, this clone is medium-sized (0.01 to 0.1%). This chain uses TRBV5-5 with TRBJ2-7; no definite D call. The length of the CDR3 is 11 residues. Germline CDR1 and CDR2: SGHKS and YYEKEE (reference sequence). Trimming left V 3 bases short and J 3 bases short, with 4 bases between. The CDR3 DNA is TGTGCCAGCAGCTCCCTCTACGAGCAGTACTTC. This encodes CASSSLYEQYF.

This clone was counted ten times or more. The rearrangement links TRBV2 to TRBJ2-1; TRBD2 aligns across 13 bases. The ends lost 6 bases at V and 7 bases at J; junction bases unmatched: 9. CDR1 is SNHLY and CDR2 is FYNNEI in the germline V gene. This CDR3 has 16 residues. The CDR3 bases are TGTGCCAGCAGCCGATACGGGACTAGCGGGACTAATGAGCAGTTCTTC. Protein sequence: CASSRYGTSGTNEQFF. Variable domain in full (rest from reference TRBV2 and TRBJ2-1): EPEVTQTPSHQVTQMGQEVILRCVPISNHLYFYWYRQILGQKVEFLVSFYNNEISEKSEIFDDQFSVERPDGSNFTLKIRSTKLEDSAMYFCASSRYGTSGTNEQFFGPGTRLTVL.

For the CDR3, the DNA is TGCAGTGTTCGGACTAACCCAGGACTCACAGATACGCAGTATTTT. It encodes CSVRTNPGLTDTQYF. The chain is built from TRBV20-1 and TRBJ2-3; the D gene is possibly TRBD2 (6 bases). Germline V gene sequence: CDR1 DFQATT, CDR2 SNEGSKA (reference sequence). V was cut by 7 bases and J by 2 bases, with 19 bases left in between. The CDR3 covers 15 residues.

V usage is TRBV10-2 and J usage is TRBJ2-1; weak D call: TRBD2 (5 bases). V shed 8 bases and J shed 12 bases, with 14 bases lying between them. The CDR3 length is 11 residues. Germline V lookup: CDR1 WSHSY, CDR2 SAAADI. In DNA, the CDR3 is TGCGCCAGCTCGGGCAACGAGGGGCAGTTCTTC. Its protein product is CASSGNEGQFF.

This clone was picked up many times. CDR3 region: CASSLKGGLVIYEQYF. The CDR3 DNA reads as TGTGCCAGCAGCTTAAAAGGGGGACTAGTCATCTACGAGCAGTACTTC. The chain recombines TRBV5-4 with TRBJ2-7, with 8 bases aligning to TRBD2. V lost 2 bases, J lost 3 bases, and 10 bases stayed unmatched. This CDR3 is built from 16 residues. The germline CDR1 and CDR2 sequences are SGHNT and YYREEE (reference sequence).

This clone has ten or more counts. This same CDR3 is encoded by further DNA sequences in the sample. The CDR3 region is CASSLGPNSNQPQHF. As DNA, the CDR3 is TGTGCCAGCAGCTTGGGCCCAAATAGCAATCAGCCCCAGCATTTT. The rearrangement joins TRBV5-4 to TRBJ1-5; D is uncertain. V was pared by 0 bases and J by 0 bases, with 7 bases between. This CDR3 is 15 amino acids long. Germline values: CDR1 SGHNT, CDR2 YYREEE (reference sequence).

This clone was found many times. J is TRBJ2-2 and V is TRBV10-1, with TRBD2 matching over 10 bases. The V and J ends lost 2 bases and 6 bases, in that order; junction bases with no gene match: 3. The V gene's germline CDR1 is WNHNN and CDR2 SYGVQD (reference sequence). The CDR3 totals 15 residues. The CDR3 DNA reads TGCGCCAGCAGTGAGGAAGCGGGAGGGCCCGGGGAGCTGTTTTTT. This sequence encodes CASSEEAGGPGELFF.

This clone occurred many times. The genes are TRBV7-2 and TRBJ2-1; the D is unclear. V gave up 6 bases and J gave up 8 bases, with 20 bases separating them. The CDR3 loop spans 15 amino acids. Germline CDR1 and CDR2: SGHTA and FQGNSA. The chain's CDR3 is CASSLKYQKVDEQFF. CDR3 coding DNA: TGTGCCAGCAGTTTAAAATATCAGAAGGTTGATGAGCAGTTCTTC.

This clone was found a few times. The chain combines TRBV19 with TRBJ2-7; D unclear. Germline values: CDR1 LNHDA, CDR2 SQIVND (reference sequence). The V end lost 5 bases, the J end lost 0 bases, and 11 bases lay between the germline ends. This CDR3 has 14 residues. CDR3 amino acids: CASSEKASSYEQYF. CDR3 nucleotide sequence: TGTGCCAGTAGTGAAAAGGCCAGCTCCTACGAGCAGTACTTC.

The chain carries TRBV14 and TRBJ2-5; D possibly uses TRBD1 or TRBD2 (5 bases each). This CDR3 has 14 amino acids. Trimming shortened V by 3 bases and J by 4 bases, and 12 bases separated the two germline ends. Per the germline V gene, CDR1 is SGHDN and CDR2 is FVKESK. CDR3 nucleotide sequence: TGTGCCAGCAGCCAGTACCGGGACGGAGAGACCCAGTACTTC. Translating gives CASSQYRDGETQYF.

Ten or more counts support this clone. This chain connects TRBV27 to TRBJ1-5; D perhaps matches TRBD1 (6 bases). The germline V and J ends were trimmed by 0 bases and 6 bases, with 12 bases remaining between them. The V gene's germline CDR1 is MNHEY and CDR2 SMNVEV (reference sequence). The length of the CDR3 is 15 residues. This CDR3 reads CASSLSSTGSQPQHF. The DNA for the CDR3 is TGTGCCAGCAGTTTATCGTCCACAGGGAGTCAGCCCCAGCATTTT.

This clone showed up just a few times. DNA of the CDR3: TGTGCCAGCAGTTTCAAAGGAACTAATGAAAAACTGTTTTTT. This encodes CASSFKGTNEKLFF. The chain employs TRBV12-3 or TRBV12-4 and TRBJ1-4, with D hard to call. The CDR3 is 14 amino acids. The germline V and J ends were trimmed by 3 bases and 1 base, with 6 bases remaining between them.

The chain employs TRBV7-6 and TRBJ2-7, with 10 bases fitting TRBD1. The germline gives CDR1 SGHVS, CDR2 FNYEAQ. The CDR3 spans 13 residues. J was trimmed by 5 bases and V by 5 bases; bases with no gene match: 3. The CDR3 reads CASSQGQGNEQYF. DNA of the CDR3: TGTGCCAGCAGCCAGGGACAGGGGAACGAGCAGTACTTC.